This TCR beta chain was captured in a study of glioma-infiltrating T cells after dendritic cell vaccination (dated by TCRdb to about 2016). Turning to the overall study: The cohort comprised around 15 glioblastoma patients from Phase I and II dendritic cell vaccination trials, 9 newly diagnosed and 6 with recurrent disease. Survival after dendritic cell vaccination was correlated with TCR sequencing metrics, including TIL content and tumor-blood repertoire overlap. Patients received three intradermal dendritic cell vaccine injections at biweekly intervals in the arm below the axilla. To make the vaccine, monocyte-derived dendritic cells were cultured for seven days with IL-4 and GM-CSF and then pulsed overnight with autologous tumor lysate. Autologous tumor lysate-pulsed dendritic cell vaccination was administered to the patients between about 2003 and 2013. Deep sequencing of TCR beta CDR3 regions was used to quantify tumor-infiltrating lymphocyte content and compare tumor and blood repertoires in dendritic cell-vaccinated glioblastoma patients.

CDR1 SNHLY and CDR2 FYNNEI are derived from the germline V gene. Reading from cysteine to phenylalanine, the CDR3 counts 13 amino acids. CDR3 DNA is the only sequence kept; it has 39 bases, read in frame from the first base. Trimmed from V: 8 bases; trimmed from J: 7 bases; junction bases lacking a gene match: 8. TCRB CDR3 regions were amplified from approximately 2 ug genomic DNA, or all available DNA if less, using the immunoSEQ assay. Multiplex PCR used 60 forward primers for TCR V beta segments and 13 reverse primers for J beta segments. To estimate reads per starting template, synthetic control templates were spiked into each sample at limiting dilution. The Illumina HiSeq System generated 87 bp sequencing reads. Turning to the authors' computational methods: To remove PCR and sequencing errors, closely related sequences were merged with a nearest neighbor algorithm. TCR overlap was defined as the percentage of unique tumor TCR beta sequences that were also present in the same patient's peripheral blood. TCRdb retrieved this table from immuneACCESS and kept in-frame rearrangements only. Not all clones are present; in checked studies, unresolved V genes account for under half, and no reason is known for the remainder. The DNA was the basis for D and trimming; V, J and clone size are from that table. Within this sample are over 55,000 clones, with about four fifths of them counted one time only. The ten biggest clones cover roughly 7.7% of the sample.

Patients were selected for having adequate residual fresh-frozen tumor tissue and more than two years of available survival data. Although molecular status otherwise differed among the glioblastoma patients, no patient had an isocitrate dehydrogenase mutation. PBMC were collected before vaccination, two weeks after the third vaccination, and at tumor progression if progression occurred. The Qiagen DNeasy Blood extraction Kit was used for extraction of genomic DNA. The table lists this clone with a count of one. It has no known antigen specificity. No qualities accompany the bases; no much larger clone lies one base away. Overall study outcomes, separate from this receptor: Higher estimated pretreatment TIL content predicted longer time to progression and overall survival after dendritic cell vaccination. The three-group TCR overlap response model was characterized as speculative, and prospective validation of the model was stated to be required. TCR clonality showed no direct relationship with survival, which suggests that a diverse polyclonal response may be important. The cohort was small and heterogeneous, and full blood and tumor sets were available for few patients, with initial-recurrent tumor pairs available for even fewer patients.

This TCR came from a human donor with glioblastoma. This material consisted of blood, taken before dendritic cell vaccination. The chain uses TRBV2 and TRBJ1-1; TRBD1 fits 9 bases in the junction. In nucleotides, the sequence is TGTGCCAGCGGGGGGGACAGGGAGGGTGAAGCTTTCTTT. This codes for CASGGDREGEAFF.